This entry lists 9 T cell receptor beta chains sequenced from one sample in a study of STAT3 mutations in large granular lymphocyte leukemia. General study points: Every T-cell large granular lymphocyte leukemia patient had at least one immunodominant TCR beta clonotype.

Assay: immunoSEQ multiplex PCR; the TCRdb copy retains only in-frame clones and omits some. The table includes 10,000 or so clones, 88% detected once. These receptors are not linked to any known antigen. Sequencing was performed on peripheral blood mononuclear cells. The receptors here all came from a man at least 80 years old with T-cell large granular lymphocyte leukemia. Some clones in this sample may be carry-over from other donors' samples.

The CDR3 protein is CASSPGGGPYTIYF. The CDR3 bases are TGTGCCAGCAGCCCAGGCGGGGGCCCCTACACCATATATTTT. V gene TRBV28 combines with J gene TRBJ1-3, with a tentative D call TRBD1 (6 bases). The CDR3 loop spans 14 amino acids. Trimming pared 6 bases from V and 8 bases from J, leaving 17 bases between. The germline CDR1 and CDR2 sequences are MDHEN and SYDVKM.

V is TRBV5-1 and J is TRBJ2-3, with 11 bases matching TRBD2. Trimming at V came to 4 bases and at J to 0 bases, leaving 13 bases not matched to a gene. Germline V gene sequence: CDR1 SGHRS, CDR2 YFSETQ. There are 19 residues in the CDR3. CDR3 in amino acids: CASSPQGTSGSSSTDTQYF. The CDR3 DNA sequence: TGCGCCAGCAGCCCCCAAGGGACTAGCGGATCGTCTAGCACAGATACGCAGTATTTT.

J is TRBJ2-2 and V is TRBV5-1; no clear D. The CDR3 loop spans 13 amino acids. Trimming removed 4 bases at V and 6 bases at J, with 10 bases between. Germline-derived CDR1 and CDR2 are SGHRS and YFSETQ. The CDR3 here is CASSPTPAGELFF. Written as DNA, the CDR3 is TGCGCCAGCAGCCCCACCCCCGCCGGGGAGCTGTTTTTT.

The rearrangement links TRBV5-1 to TRBJ2-7; D perhaps matches TRBD1 (5 bases). V dropped 0 bases and J dropped 5 bases, with 6 bases sitting between them. The CDR3 is 12 residues long. Germline assignment: CDR1 SGHRS and CDR2 YFSETQ. The CDR3 coding sequence is TGCGCCAGCAGCTTGGGACAGCACGAGCAGTACTTC. Translated, it gives CASSLGQHEQYF.

J is TRBJ1-4 and V is TRBV5-8; D may be TRBD1 (6 bases). Between the trimmed V and J ends, which lost 3 bases and 8 bases, there was a span of 17 bases. Per the germline V gene, CDR1 is SGHTS and CDR2 is YDEGEE. The CDR3 loop spans 15 amino acids. The CDR3 loop reads CASSWGGAGSEKLFF. DNA of the CDR3: TGTGCCAGCAGCTGGGGGGGGGCCGGGAGCGAAAAACTGTTTTTT.

The chain uses TRBV14 and TRBJ2-7; 9 nucleotides agree with TRBD1. From germline, CDR1 is SGHDN and CDR2 FVKESK. V trimming: 4 bases; J trimming: 6 bases; junction bases outside the gene matches: 7. The CDR3 has 14 residues. CDR3: CASSLAGTGREQYF. CDR3 bases: TGTGCCAGCAGCCTTGCCGGGACAGGGCGCGAGCAGTACTTC.

This clone was counted a single time. The rearrangement joins TRBV10-3 to TRBJ1-1; D uncertain. CDR1 ENHRY and CDR2 SYGVKD come from the germline V gene. Trimming took off 8 bases at V and 3 bases at J, with 28 bases between the two ends. CDR3 length: 18 residues. This CDR3 reads CAISGRGSTIGFDTEAFF. CDR3 nucleotides: TGTGCCATCTCAGGACGGGGTTCTACTATTGGGTTTGACACTGAAGCTTTCTTT.

This chain joins TRBV18 and TRBJ1-5; TRBD1 matches 12 bases. V was clipped by 4 bases and J by 7 bases; unmatched bases: 14. Germline-derived CDR1 and CDR2 are KGHSH and LQKENI. CDR3 length: 18 amino acids. CDR3: CASSQTQTGTGGGQPQHF. Written as DNA, the CDR3 is TGTGCCAGCTCACAGACTCAGACCGGGACAGGGGGCGGGCAGCCCCAGCATTTT.

The chain joins TRBV7-9 to TRBJ1-1, with D perhaps matching TRBD1 (5 bases). The CDR3 spans 14 residues. The V gene lost 3 bases and the J gene lost 7 bases, with 15 bases spanning the gap. Germline V gene lookup returns CDR1 SEHNR and CDR2 FQNEAQ (reference sequence). CDR3 DNA: TGTGCCAGCAGCTTGGGGGGGGTATCTGATGAAGCTTTCTTT. It codes for CASSLGGVSDEAFF.